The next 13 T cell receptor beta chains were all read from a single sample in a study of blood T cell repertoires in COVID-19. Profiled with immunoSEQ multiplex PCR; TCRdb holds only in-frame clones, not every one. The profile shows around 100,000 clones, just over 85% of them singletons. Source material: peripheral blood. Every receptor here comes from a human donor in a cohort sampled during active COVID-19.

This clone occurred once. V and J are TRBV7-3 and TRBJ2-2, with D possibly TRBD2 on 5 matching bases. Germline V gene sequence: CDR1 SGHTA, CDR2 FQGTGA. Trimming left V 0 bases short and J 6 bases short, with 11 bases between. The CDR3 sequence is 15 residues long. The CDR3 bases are TGTGCCAGCAGCTTAACGGGGAGTTTGGCCGGGGAGCTGTTTTTT. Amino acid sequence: CASSLTGSLAGELFF. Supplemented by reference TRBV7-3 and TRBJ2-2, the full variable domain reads GAGVSQTPSNKVTEKGKYVELRCDPISGHTALYWYRQSLGQGPEFLIYFQGTGAADDSGLPNDRFFAVRPEGSVSTLKIQRTERGDSAVYLCASSLTGSLAGELFFGEGSRLTVL.

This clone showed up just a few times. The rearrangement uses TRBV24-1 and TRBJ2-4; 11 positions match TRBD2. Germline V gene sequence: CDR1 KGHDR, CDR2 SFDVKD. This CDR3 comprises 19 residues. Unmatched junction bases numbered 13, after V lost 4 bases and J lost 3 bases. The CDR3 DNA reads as TGTGCCACCAGTGACCTCGGGACTAGCGGTGCCGTAGACAAAAACATTCAGTACTTC. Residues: CATSDLGTSGAVDKNIQYF.

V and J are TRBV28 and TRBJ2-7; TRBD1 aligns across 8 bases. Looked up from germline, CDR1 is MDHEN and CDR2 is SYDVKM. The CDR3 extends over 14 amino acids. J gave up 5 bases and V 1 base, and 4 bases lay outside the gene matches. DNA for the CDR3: TGTGCCAGCAGTTTATTTCAGGGGGCGAACGAGCAGTACTTC. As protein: CASSLFQGANEQYF.

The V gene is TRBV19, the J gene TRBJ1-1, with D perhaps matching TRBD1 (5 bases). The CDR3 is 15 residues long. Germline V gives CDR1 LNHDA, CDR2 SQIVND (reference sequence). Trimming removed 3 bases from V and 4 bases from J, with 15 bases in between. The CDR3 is CASSMVAGRTTEAFF. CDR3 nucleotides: TGTGCCAGTAGTATGGTGGCAGGGCGGACCACTGAAGCTTTCTTT. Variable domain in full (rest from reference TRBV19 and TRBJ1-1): DGGITQSPKYLFRKEGQNVTLSCEQNLNHDAMYWYRQDPGQGLRLIYYSQIVNDFQKGDIAEGYSVSREKKESFPLTVTSAQKNPTAFYLCASSMVAGRTTEAFFGQGTRLTVV.

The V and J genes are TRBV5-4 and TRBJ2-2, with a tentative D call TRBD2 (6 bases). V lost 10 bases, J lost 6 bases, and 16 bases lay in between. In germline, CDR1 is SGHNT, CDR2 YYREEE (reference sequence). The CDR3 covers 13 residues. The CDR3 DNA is TGTGCCGCGCGCGGAACGGGAGCCGGGGAGCTGTTTTTT. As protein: CAARGTGAGELFF.

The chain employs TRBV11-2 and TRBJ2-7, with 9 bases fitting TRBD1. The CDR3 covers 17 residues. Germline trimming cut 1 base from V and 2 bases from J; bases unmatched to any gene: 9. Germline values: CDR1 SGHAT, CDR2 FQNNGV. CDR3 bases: TGTGCCAGCAGCTTAGCTAGAATGGGACAGGGCCCCTACGAGCAGTACTTC. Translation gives CASSLARMGQGPYEQYF.

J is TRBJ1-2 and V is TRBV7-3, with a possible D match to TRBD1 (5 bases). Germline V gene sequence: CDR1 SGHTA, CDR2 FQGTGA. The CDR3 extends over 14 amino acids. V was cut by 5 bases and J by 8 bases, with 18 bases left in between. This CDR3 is CASSPTPRVGGYTF. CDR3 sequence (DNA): TGTGCCAGCAGCCCCACCCCCAGGGTGGGAGGCTACACCTTC.

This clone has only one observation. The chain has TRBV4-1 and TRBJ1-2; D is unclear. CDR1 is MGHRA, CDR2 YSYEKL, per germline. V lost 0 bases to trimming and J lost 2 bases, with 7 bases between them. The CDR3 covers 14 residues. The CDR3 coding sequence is TGCGCCAGCAGCCAAGAGGGCACCAACTATGGCTACACCTTC. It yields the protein CASSQEGTNYGYTF.

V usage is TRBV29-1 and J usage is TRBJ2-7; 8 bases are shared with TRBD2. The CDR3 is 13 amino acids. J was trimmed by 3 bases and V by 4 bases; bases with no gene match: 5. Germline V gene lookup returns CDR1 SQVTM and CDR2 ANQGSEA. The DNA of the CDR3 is TGCAGCGTTGTAGGTCTAGCGGGCTACGAGCAGTACTTC. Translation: CSVVGLAGYEQYF.

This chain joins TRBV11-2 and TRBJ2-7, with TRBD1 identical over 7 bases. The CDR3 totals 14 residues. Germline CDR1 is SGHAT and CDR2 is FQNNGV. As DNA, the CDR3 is TGTGCCAGCAGCTCCGAGGGGACAGCGTTTGGCCTGACGGTC. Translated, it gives CASSSEGTAFGLTV.

The DNA of the CDR3 is TGCAGTGCCCGACTCTCGGGGGAGCAGTTCTTC. Translation: CSARLSGEQFF. This chain uses TRBV20-1 with TRBJ2-1, with D possibly TRBD2 on 5 matching bases. V lost 6 bases, J lost 10 bases, and 13 bases lay in between. The CDR3 runs 11 residues. Germline V gene sequence: CDR1 DFQATT, CDR2 SNEGSKA (reference sequence).

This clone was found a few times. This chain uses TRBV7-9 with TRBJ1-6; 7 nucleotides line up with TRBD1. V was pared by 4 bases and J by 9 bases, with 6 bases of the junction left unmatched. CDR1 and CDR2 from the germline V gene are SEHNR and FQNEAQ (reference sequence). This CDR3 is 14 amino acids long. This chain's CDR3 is CASSSQGNSSPLHF. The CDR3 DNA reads TGTGCCAGCAGCTCACAGGGGAATAGTTCACCCCTCCACTTT.

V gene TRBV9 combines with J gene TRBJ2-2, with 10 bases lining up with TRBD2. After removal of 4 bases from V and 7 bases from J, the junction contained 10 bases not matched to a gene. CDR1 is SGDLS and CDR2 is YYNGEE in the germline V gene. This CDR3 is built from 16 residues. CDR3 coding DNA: TGTGCCAGCAGCCCCCGACTAGCGGGCGGGGTCGGGGAGCTGTTTTTT. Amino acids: CASSPRLAGGVGELFF. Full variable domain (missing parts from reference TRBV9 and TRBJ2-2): DSGVTQTPKHLITATGQRVTLRCSPRSGDLSVYWYQQSLDQGLQFLIQYYNGEERAKGNILERFSAQQFPDLHSELNLSSLELGDSALYFCASSPRLAGGVGELFFGEGSRLTVL.